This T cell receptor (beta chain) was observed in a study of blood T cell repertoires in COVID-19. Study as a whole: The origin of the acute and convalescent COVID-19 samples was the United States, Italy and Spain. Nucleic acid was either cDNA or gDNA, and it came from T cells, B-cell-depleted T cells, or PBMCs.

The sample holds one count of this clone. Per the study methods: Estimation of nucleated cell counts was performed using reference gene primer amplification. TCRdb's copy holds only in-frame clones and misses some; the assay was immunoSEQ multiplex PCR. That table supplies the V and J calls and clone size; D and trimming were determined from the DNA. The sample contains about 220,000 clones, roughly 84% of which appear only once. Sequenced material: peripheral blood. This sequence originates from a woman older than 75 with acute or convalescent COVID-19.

The DNA of the CDR3 is TGTGCCAGCAGCCGGGACAGGGGCTACAATGAGCAGTTCTTC. Translating it yields CASSRDRGYNEQFF. The genes are TRBV6-6 and TRBJ2-1; 10 nucleotides align to TRBD1. Germline V gives CDR1 MNHNY, CDR2 SVGAGI (reference sequence). V shed 6 bases and J 3 bases; nucleotides not matched to a gene: 2. There are 14 residues in the CDR3.